Each of the 8 T cell receptor beta chains below was sequenced from the same sample in a study of T cell responses to AZD1222 COVID-19 vaccine. Libraries were prepared by immunoSEQ multiplex PCR; TCRdb keeps only in-frame clonotypes and omits some of them. The sample lists about 140,000 clones; roughly 89% were seen once. Sequencing was performed on peripheral blood, taken on day 0 of AZD1222 vaccination. The receptor source for this set is an adult in good health.

This chain links TRBV4-1 with TRBJ2-7, with D unresolved. Germline values: CDR1 MGHRA, CDR2 YSYEKL. The CDR3 has 14 residues. V was trimmed by 0 bases and J by 3 bases, leaving 9 bases between them. DNA for the CDR3: TGCGCCAGCAGCCAAGATCTGGCAATCTACGAGCAGTACTTC. Translating gives CASSQDLAIYEQYF.

The chain couples TRBV3-1 (or the pseudogene TRBV3-2) to TRBJ2-3; D remains unclear. This CDR3 spans 13 amino acids. The germline V and J ends were trimmed by 4 bases and 3 bases, with 8 bases remaining between them. The germline gives CDR1 LGHDT, CDR2 YNNKEL (reference sequence). The CDR3 coding sequence is TGTGCCAGCAGCCGTTTTCAGACAGATACGCAGTATTTT. Encoded protein: CASSRFQTDTQYF.

This chain joins TRBV4-2 and TRBJ1-6, with D perhaps TRBD1 (6 bases). The CDR3 extends over 16 amino acids. Germline-derived CDR1 and CDR2 are LGHNA and YNFKEQ. Trimming removed 2 bases at V and 6 bases at J, with 14 bases between. Here the CDR3 reads CASSQRTVLTNSPLHF. The CDR3 DNA reads TGTGCCAGCAGCCAACGGACAGTATTAACTAATTCACCCCTCCACTTT.

This chain uses TRBV6-1 with TRBJ2-7; tentative D call: TRBD1 (6 bases). The CDR3 spans 13 residues. Germline V gene data show CDR1 as MNHNS and CDR2 as SASEGT. CDR3 in amino acids: CASSEAGAGATFV. CDR3 DNA: TGTGCCAGCAGTGAAGCAGGGGCAGGGGCGACATTTGTC.

The rearrangement links TRBV28 to TRBJ2-7; TRBD1 matches at 10 bases. The CDR3 covers 15 residues. Germline CDR1 reads MDHEN; CDR2 reads SYDVKM. With 2 bases clipped from V and 6 bases from J, the junction kept 7 bases outside the gene matches. The CDR3 is CASSLPQTGGAEQYF. The CDR3 DNA is TGTGCCAGCAGTTTACCCCAGACAGGGGGCGCCGAGCAGTACTTC.

The chain uses TRBV5-4 and TRBJ2-1; no clear D. The V gene lost 0 bases and the J gene lost 9 bases, with 16 bases spanning the gap. The CDR3 covers 15 residues. CDR1 is SGHNT, CDR2 YYREEE, per germline (reference sequence). DNA of the CDR3: TGTGCCAGCAGCTTGGGGTCTGCACCTATTAGTGAGCAGTTCTTC. Protein product: CASSLGSAPISEQFF.

The chain has TRBV6-5 and TRBJ1-1, with 7 nucleotides matching TRBD1. Germline-derived CDR1 and CDR2 are MNHEY and SVGAGI. Losses at the gene ends were 7 bases for V and 1 base for J; bases not matched to a gene: 6. The CDR3 is 14 residues long. The CDR3 bases are TGTGCCAGCAACAGACAGGGAGGGAACACTGAAGCTTTCTTT. It encodes CASNRQGGNTEAFF.

This clone was picked up a small number of times. CDR3 sequence reads: CAISESVAPEQFF. The CDR3 DNA reads as TGTGCCATCAGTGAGTCGGTGGCGCCTGAGCAGTTCTTC. The chain employs TRBV10-3 and TRBJ2-1; D is unclear. This CDR3 region has 13 residues. CDR1 and CDR2 (germline): ENHRY, SYGVKD. V was pared by 0 bases and J by 9 bases, with 9 bases between.